The rows below give T cell receptor beta chains drawn from one sample of a study of vaccination and CD4 T cells after COVID-19. TCRdb fed the PCR reads into MiXCR, producing one record per CDR3 protein. The sample lists approximately 15,000 distinct CDR3 sequences; about 48% were seen once. These TCRs are of unknown antigen specificity. The sequences come from CD4+ T cells from blood, cultured in vitro, collected about 7 months after SARS-CoV-2 vaccination. The origin of the receptors is a human donor who had recovered from COVID-19. CDR3s include the opening cysteine and the closing phenylalanine or tryptophan. The order of the fields is V gene, clone size, CDR3 length, D gene, J gene, CDR3 protein, CDR3 DNA. A D gene is named only where the DNA matches it firmly. Size is omitted from some rows. Given values are once, few, many or a class for expanded clones.

v_call: TRBV19; clone_size: .; cdr3_length: 12; d_call: .; j_call: TRBJ2-3; cdr3_aa: CVTSGPSDTQYF; cdr3_nt: TGTGTCACCAGTGGGCCCTCTGATACGCAGTATTTT
v_call: TRBV6-1; clone_size: .; cdr3_length: 13; d_call: .; j_call: TRBJ1-5; cdr3_aa: CASRLQGNQPQHF; cdr3_nt: TGTGCCAGCAGGCTCCAGGGGAATCAGCCCCAGCATTTT
v_call: TRBV20-1; clone_size: .; cdr3_length: 14; d_call: TRBD1; j_call: TRBJ1-2; cdr3_aa: CSARLSQGEFSYTF; cdr3_nt: TGCAGTGCTAGATTAAGCCAGGGGGAATTTAGCTACACCTTC
v_call: TRBV7-9; clone_size: medium-sized; cdr3_length: 16; d_call: TRBD2; j_call: TRBJ2-3; cdr3_aa: CASSFRTSGSTDTQYF; cdr3_nt: TGTGCCAGCAGCTTTAGGACTAGCGGGAGCACAGATACGCAGTATTTT
v_call: TRBV20-1; clone_size: .; cdr3_length: 14; d_call: TRBD1; j_call: TRBJ1-2; cdr3_aa: CSASHGQGAGGYTF; cdr3_nt: TGCAGTGCTAGTCATGGACAGGGGGCAGGTGGCTACACCTTC
v_call: TRBV6-5; clone_size: .; cdr3_length: 14; d_call: TRBD1; j_call: TRBJ1-1; cdr3_aa: CASSYPQGLTEAFF; cdr3_nt: TGTGCCAGCAGTTACCCACAGGGGCTCACTGAAGCTTTCTTT
v_call: TRBV7-2; clone_size: .; cdr3_length: 13; d_call: .; j_call: TRBJ2-3; cdr3_aa: CASSSRLADTQYF; cdr3_nt: TGTGCCAGCAGCTCCAGACTGGCAGATACGCAGTATTTT
v_call: TRBV7-2; clone_size: .; cdr3_length: 14; d_call: .; j_call: TRBJ2-7; cdr3_aa: CASSLDEGPYEQYF; cdr3_nt: TGTGCCAGCAGCTTAGATGAGGGACCCTACGAGCAGTACTTC
v_call: TRBV19; clone_size: .; cdr3_length: 17; d_call: .; j_call: TRBJ1-5; cdr3_aa: CASSMGIGIGPDQPQHF; cdr3_nt: TGTGCCAGTAGTATGGGAATAGGGATAGGACCGGATCAGCCCCAGCATTTT
v_call: TRBV20-1; clone_size: .; cdr3_length: 14; d_call: .; j_call: TRBJ2-1; cdr3_aa: CSASYLVSYNEQFF; cdr3_nt: TGCAGTGCTAGTTACCTAGTGTCCTACAATGAGCAGTTCTTC
v_call: TRBV7-3; clone_size: few; cdr3_length: 13; d_call: .; j_call: TRBJ1-1; cdr3_aa: CASSSQGDTEAFF; cdr3_nt: TGTGCCAGCAGCTCTCAGGGAGACACTGAAGCTTTCTTT
v_call: TRBV6-1; clone_size: few; cdr3_length: 14; d_call: .; j_call: TRBJ1-2; cdr3_aa: CASSRVGVTYGYTF; cdr3_nt: TGTGCCAGCAGTCGGGTGGGGGTGACCTATGGCTACACCTTC
v_call: TRBV7-3; clone_size: few; cdr3_length: 13; d_call: .; j_call: TRBJ2-7; cdr3_aa: CASSLSGSGKQYF; cdr3_nt: TGTGCCAGCAGCTTAAGCGGTAGCGGAAAGCAGTACTTC
v_call: TRBV20-1; clone_size: .; cdr3_length: 14; d_call: .; j_call: TRBJ2-3; cdr3_aa: CSARDIRGSDTQYF; cdr3_nt: TGCAGTGCTAGAGATATCCGGGGTTCAGATACGCAGTATTTT
v_call: TRBV20-1; clone_size: .; cdr3_length: 14; d_call: TRBD2; j_call: TRBJ2-5; cdr3_aa: CSAQTTREQETQYF; cdr3_nt: TGCAGTGCCCAAACGACGCGGGAGCAGGAGACCCAGTACTTC
v_call: TRBV12-5; clone_size: .; cdr3_length: 13; d_call: .; j_call: TRBJ1-1; cdr3_aa: CASGGTWVTEAFF; cdr3_nt: TGTGCTAGTGGTGGAACATGGGTCACTGAAGCTTTCTTT
v_call: TRBV7-7; clone_size: .; cdr3_length: 17; d_call: .; j_call: TRBJ2-7; cdr3_aa: CASSLAIRLAATYEQYF; cdr3_nt: TGTGCTAGCAGCTTAGCGATTAGGCTAGCCGCGACCTACGAGCAGTACTTC
v_call: TRBV14; clone_size: .; cdr3_length: 16; d_call: TRBD2; j_call: TRBJ2-2; cdr3_aa: CASSPRLAGITGELFF; cdr3_nt: TGTGCCAGCAGCCCCCGACTAGCGGGTATCACCGGGGAGCTGTTTTTT
v_call: TRBV6-1; clone_size: .; cdr3_length: 14; d_call: TRBD2; j_call: TRBJ2-5; cdr3_aa: CASRPGLAVVTQYF; cdr3_nt: TGTGCCAGCAGGCCGGGACTAGCGGTTGTGACCCAGTACTTC
v_call: TRBV7-2; clone_size: few; cdr3_length: 14; d_call: .; j_call: TRBJ1-6; cdr3_aa: CASSSSRGGSPLHF; cdr3_nt: TGTGCCAGCAGCTCCTCACGAGGCGGGTCACCCCTCCACTTT
v_call: TRBV7-9; clone_size: .; cdr3_length: 15; d_call: TRBD1; j_call: TRBJ2-1; cdr3_aa: CASSLQGAPTFRQFF; cdr3_nt: TGTGCCAGCAGCCTACAGGGGGCCCCCACCTTTCGTCAGTTCTTC
v_call: TRBV7-3; clone_size: .; cdr3_length: 15; d_call: .; j_call: TRBJ2-3; cdr3_aa: CASSLWGGSTDTQYF; cdr3_nt: TGTGCCAGCAGCTTATGGGGCGGGAGCACAGATACGCAGTATTTT
v_call: TRBV7-3; clone_size: .; cdr3_length: 13; d_call: .; j_call: TRBJ2-3; cdr3_aa: CASSHSYTDTQYF; cdr3_nt: TGTGCCAGCAGCCATAGTTACACAGATACGCAGTATTTT
v_call: TRBV6-1; clone_size: medium-sized; cdr3_length: 15; d_call: TRBD2; j_call: TRBJ2-7; cdr3_aa: CASIAHSGGSYEQYF; cdr3_nt: TGTGCCAGCATCGCTCATAGCGGGGGGTCCTACGAGCAGTACTTC
v_call: TRBV20-1; clone_size: .; cdr3_length: 14; d_call: .; j_call: TRBJ2-7; cdr3_aa: CSAPHGGSAYEQYF; cdr3_nt: TGCAGTGCCCCACACGGGGGAAGCGCCTACGAGCAGTACTTC
v_call: TRBV2; clone_size: few; cdr3_length: 13; d_call: .; j_call: TRBJ1-5; cdr3_aa: CASTYDNNQPQHF; cdr3_nt: TGTGCCAGCACCTATGACAACAATCAGCCCCAGCATTTT
v_call: TRBV12-3/TRBV12-4; clone_size: .; cdr3_length: 15; d_call: .; j_call: TRBJ1-5; cdr3_aa: CASSLMSGLEQPQHF; cdr3_nt: TGTGCCAGCAGTTTAATGTCAGGGTTGGAGCAGCCCCAGCATTTT